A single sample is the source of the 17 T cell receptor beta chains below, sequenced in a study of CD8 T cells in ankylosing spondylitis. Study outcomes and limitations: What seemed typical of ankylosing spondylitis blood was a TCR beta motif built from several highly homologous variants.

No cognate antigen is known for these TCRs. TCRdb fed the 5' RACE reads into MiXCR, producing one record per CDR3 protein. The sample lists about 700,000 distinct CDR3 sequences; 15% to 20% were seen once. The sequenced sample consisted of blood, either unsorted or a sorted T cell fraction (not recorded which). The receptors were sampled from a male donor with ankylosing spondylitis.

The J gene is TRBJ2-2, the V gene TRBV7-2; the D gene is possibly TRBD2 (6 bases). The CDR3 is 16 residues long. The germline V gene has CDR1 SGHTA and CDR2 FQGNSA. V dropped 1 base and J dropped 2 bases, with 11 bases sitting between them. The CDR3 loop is CASSLVSGINTGELFF. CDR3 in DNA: TGTGCCAGCAGCTTAGTTAGCGGTATAAACACCGGGGAGCTGTTTTTT.

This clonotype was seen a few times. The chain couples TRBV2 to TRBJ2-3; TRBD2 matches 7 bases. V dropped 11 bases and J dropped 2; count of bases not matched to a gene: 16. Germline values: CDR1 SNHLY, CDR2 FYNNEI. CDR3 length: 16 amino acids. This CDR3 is CAGQIEAGSNTDTQYF. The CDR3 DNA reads TGTGCCGGCCAGATAGAAGCGGGAAGCAACACAGATACGCAGTATTTT.

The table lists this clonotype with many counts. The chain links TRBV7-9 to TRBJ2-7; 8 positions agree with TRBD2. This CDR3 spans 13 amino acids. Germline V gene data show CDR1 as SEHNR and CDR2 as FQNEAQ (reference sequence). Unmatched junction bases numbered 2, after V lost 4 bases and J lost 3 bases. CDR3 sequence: CASSSAGGYEQYF. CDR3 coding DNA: TGTGCCAGCAGCTCTGCGGGAGGCTACGAGCAGTACTTC. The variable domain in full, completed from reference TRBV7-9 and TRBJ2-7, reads DTGVSQNPRHKITKRGQNVTFRCDPISEHNRLYWYRQTLGQGPEFLTYFQNEAQLEKSRLLSDRFSAERPKGSFSTLEIQRTEQGDSAMYLCASSSAGGYEQYFGPGTRLTVT.

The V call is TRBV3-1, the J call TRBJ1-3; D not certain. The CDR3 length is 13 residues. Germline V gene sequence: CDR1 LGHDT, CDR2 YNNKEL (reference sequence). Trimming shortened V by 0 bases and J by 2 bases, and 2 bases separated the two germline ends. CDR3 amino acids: CASSQETGNTIYF. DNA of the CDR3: TGTGCCAGCAGCCAAGAGACTGGAAACACCATATATTTT.

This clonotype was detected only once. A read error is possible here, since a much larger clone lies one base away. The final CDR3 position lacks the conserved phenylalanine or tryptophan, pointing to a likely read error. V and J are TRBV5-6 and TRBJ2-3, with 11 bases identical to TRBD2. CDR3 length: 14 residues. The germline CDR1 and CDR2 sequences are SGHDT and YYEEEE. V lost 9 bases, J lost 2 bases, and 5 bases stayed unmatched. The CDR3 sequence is CATRLAGTTDTQYL. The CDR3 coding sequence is TGTGCCACCCGACTAGCGGGGACCACAGATACGCAGTATCTT.

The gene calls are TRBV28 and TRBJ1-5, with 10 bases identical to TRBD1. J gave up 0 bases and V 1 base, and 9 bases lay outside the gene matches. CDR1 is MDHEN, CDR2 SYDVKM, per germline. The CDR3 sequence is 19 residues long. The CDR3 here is CASSLFGTGVGYSNQPQHF. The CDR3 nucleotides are TGTGCCAGCAGTTTATTTGGGACAGGGGTGGGCTATAGCAATCAGCCCCAGCATTTT.

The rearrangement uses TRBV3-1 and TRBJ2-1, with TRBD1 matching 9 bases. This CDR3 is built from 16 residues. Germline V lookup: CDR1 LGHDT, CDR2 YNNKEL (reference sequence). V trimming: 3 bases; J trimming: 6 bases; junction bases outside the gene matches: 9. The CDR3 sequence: CASSQRGGTGRNEQFF. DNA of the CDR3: TGTGCCAGCAGCCAGAGGGGCGGGACAGGGCGCAATGAGCAGTTCTTC.

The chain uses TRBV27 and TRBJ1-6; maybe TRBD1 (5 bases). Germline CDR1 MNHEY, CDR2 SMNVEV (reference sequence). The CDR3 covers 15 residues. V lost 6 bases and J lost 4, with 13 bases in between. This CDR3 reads CASSHNGGYNSPLHF. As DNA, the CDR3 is TGTGCCAGCAGCCACAATGGGGGTTATAATTCACCCCTCCACTTT.

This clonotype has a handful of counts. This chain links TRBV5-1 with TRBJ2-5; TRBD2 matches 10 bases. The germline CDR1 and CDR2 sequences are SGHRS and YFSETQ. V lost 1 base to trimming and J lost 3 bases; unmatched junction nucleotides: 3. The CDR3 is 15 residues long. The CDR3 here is CASSLRSGGEETQYF. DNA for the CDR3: TGCGCCAGCAGCTTGCGAAGCGGGGGGGAAGAGACCCAGTACTTC. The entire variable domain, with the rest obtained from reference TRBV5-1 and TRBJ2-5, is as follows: KAGVTQTPRYLIKTRGQQVTLSCSPISGHRSVSWYQQTPGQGLQFLFEYFSETQRNKGNFPGRFSGRQFSNSRSEMNVSTLELGDSALYLCASSLRSGGEETQYFGPGTRLLVL.

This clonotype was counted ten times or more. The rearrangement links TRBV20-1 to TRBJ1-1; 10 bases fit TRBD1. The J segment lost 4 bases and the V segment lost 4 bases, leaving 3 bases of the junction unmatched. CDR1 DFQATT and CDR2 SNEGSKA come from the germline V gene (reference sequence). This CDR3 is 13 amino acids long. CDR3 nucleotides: TGCAGTGCTATGAGGACAGGGGGCACTGAAGCTTTCTTT. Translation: CSAMRTGGTEAFF.

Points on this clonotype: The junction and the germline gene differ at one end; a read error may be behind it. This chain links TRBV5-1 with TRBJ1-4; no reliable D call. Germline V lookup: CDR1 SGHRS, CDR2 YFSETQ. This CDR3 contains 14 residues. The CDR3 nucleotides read TGCGTCAGCAGCTTTAGCACAACTAATGAAAAACTGTTTTTT. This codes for CVSSFSTTNEKLFF.

This CDR3 is CASGGEGTDTQYF. The CDR3 coding sequence is TGTGCCAGCGGGGGCGAGGGAACAGATACGCAGTATTTT. The gene calls are TRBV12-3 or TRBV12-4 and TRBJ2-3, with D possibly matching TRBD1 (6 bases). CDR3 length equals 13 residues. Trimming stripped 8 bases from V and 3 bases from J, with 12 bases between.

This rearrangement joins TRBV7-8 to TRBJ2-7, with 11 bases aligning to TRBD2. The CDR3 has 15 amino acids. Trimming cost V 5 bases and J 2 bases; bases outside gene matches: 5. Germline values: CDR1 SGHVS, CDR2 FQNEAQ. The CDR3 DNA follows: TGTGCCAGCAGCATGACTAGCGGGGCTACCTACGAGCAGTACTTC. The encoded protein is CASSMTSGATYEQYF.

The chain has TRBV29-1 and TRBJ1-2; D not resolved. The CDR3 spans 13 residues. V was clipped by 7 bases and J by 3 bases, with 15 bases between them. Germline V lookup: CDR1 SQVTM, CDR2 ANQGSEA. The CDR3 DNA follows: TGCAGCGGCTCTGGTGCAGGTCACTATGGCTACACCTTC. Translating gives CSGSGAGHYGYTF.

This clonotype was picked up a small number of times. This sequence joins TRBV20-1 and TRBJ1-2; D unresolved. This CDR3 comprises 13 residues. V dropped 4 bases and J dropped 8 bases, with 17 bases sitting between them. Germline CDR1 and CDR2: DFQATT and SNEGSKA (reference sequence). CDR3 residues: CSAKWATTGGYTF. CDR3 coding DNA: TGCAGTGCTAAATGGGCGACCACTGGAGGCTACACCTTC.

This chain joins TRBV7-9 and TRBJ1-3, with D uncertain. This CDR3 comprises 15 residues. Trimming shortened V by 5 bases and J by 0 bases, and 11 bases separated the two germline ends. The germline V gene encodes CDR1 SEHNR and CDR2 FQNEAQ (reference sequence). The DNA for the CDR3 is TGTGCCAGCAGCCCGAGACACCTCTCTGGAAACACCATATATTTT. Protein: CASSPRHLSGNTIYF.

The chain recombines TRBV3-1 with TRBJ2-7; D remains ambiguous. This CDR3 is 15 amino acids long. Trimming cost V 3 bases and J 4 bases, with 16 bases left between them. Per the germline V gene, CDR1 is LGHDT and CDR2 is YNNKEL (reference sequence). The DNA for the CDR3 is TGTGCCAGCAGCCAGGGTGGAGTTCGGCTGTACGAGCAGTACTTC. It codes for CASSQGGVRLYEQYF.